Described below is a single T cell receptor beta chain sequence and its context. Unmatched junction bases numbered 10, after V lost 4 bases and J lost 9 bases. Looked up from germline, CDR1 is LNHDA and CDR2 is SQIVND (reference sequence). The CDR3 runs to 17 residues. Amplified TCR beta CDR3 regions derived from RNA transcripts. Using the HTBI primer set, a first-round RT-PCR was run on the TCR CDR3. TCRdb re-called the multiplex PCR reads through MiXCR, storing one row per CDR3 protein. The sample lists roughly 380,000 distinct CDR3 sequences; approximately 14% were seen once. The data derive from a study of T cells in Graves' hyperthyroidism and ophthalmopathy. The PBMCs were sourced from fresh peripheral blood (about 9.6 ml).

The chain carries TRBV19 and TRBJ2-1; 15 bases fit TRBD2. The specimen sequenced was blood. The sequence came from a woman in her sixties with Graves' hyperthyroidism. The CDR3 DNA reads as TGTGCCAGTAGTAATCCCGGACTAGCGGGAGGGCTCCCTGAGCAGTTCTTC. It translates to CASSNPGLAGGLPEQFF.